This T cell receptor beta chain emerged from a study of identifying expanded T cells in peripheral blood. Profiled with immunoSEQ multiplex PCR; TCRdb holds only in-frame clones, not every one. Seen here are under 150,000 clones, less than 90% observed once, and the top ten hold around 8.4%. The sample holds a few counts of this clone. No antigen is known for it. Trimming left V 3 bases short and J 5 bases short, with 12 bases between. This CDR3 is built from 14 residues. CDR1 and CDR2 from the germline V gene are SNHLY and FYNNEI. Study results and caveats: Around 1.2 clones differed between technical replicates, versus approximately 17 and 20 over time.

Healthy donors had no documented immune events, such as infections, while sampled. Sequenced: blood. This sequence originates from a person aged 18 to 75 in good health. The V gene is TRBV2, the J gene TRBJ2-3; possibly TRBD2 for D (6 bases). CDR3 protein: CASSDGGSGDTQYF. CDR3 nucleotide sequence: TGTGCCAGCAGTGACGGGGGTTCCGGAGATACGCAGTATTTT. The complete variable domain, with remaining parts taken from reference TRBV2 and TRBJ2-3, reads EPEVTQTPSHQVTQMGQEVILRCVPISNHLYFYWYRQILGQKVEFLVSFYNNEISEKSEIFDDQFSVERPDGSNFTLKIRSTKLEDSAMYFCASSDGGSGDTQYFGPGTRLTVL.